Sequencing of this T cell receptor (beta chain) was carried out in a study of glioma-infiltrating T cells. Findings and limits, study-wide: Gliomas, especially low-grade, showed above-expected tissue-blood divergence; non-neoplastic patients showed below. CDR3 overlap between tissue and blood was very small.

With regard to this clonotype: Its antigen is unknown. This clone may be a read error of a much larger clone one base away.

The iRepertoire nested amplicon-rescue multiplex PCR amplified TCR alpha and beta CDR3s from RNA. TCRdb re-called the multiplex PCR reads with MiXCR, one entry per CDR3 protein. The sample holds about 180,000 distinct CDR3 sequences, about 47% seen once. The CDR3 loop spans 15 amino acids. V gave up 0 bases and J gave up 2 bases, with 14 bases separating them. Germline V gene lookup returns CDR1 DFQATT and CDR2 SNEGSKA (reference sequence). The sample taken for sequencing was glioma tissue, nonneoplastic brain tissue, or PBMCs (not recorded which). The chain is built from TRBV20-1 and TRBJ2-7, with D perhaps TRBD1 or TRBD2 (5 bases each). The origin of this receptor is a human donor with low-grade glioma or glioblastoma, undergoing nonglioma brain surgery, or in good health (not recorded which). CDR3 nucleotides: TGCAGTGCTAGAGACACCGGGACCGAACCCTACGAGCAGTACTTC. It translates to CSARDTGTEPYEQYF.